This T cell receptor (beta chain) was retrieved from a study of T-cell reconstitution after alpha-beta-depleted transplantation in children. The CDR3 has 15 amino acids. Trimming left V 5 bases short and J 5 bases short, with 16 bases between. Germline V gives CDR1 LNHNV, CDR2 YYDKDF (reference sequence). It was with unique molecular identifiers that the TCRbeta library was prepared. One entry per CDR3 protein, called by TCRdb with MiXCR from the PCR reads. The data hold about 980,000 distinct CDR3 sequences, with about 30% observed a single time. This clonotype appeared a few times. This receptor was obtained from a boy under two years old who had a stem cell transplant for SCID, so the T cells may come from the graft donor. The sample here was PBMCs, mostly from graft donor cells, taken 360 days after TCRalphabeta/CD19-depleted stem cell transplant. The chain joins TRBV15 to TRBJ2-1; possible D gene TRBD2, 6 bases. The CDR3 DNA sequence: TGTGCCACCAGCCGGAGGGTAGCGAGTAACAATGAGCAGTTCTTC. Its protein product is CATSRRVASNNEQFF.